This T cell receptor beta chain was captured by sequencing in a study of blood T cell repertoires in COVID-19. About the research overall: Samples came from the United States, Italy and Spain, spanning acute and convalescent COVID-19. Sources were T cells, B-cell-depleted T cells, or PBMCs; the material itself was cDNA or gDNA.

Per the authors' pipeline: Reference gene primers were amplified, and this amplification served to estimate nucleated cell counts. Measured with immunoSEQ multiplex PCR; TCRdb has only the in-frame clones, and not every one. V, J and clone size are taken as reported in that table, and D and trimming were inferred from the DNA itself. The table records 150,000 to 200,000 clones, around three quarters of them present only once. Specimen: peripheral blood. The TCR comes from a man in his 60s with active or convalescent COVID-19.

The CDR3 DNA follows: TGTGCCAGCAGCTTGCGGACAGCACTGAACACTGAAGCTTTCTTT. Its translation is CASSLRTALNTEAFF. This chain joins TRBV5-5 and TRBJ1-1, with D possibly being TRBD1 (6 bases). This CDR3 has 15 residues. V shed 1 base and J shed 0 bases, with 10 bases lying between them. The germline CDR1 and CDR2 sequences are SGHKS and YYEKEE (reference sequence).